This entry concerns a single T cell receptor beta chain. Its antigen is unidentified. This sample was included in a study of response to subunit inactivated influenza vaccine. TCRdb independently ran MiXCR on the RT-PCR reads; one entry per CDR3 protein. The repertoire includes approximately 290,000 distinct CDR3 sequences, over 20% of them detected once, and 9% to 12% sits in the top ten. The study's findings and limits: New T cells are recruited in small numbers by each seasonal influenza vaccination, according to the authors' suggestion.

This CDR3 is built from 17 residues. CDR1 and CDR2 from the germline V gene are MNHEY and SVGEGT. Trimming left V 4 bases short and J 7 bases short, with 20 bases between. The gene calls are TRBV6-2 or TRBV6-3 and TRBJ1-6, with D possibly TRBD1 on 6 matching bases. This clonotype was sampled from a man aged 50 to 75 who received an inactivated influenza vaccine. The specimen comprised PBMCs from blood, sampled around 22 months after vaccination. In DNA form, the CDR3 reads TGTGCCAGCAGTTTGATTTCCACAGGGACGGGAAATTCACCCCTCCACTTT. Translating gives CASSLISTGTGNSPLHF.